The 29 T cell receptor beta chains below were found in one sample sequenced in a study of cytomegalovirus exposure and HLA in healthy donors. The table came from immunoSEQ multiplex PCR; TCRdb's copy has only in-frame clones and leaves some out. Of over 200,000 clones in the sample, over 75% are singletons; the top ten hold about 2%. Sequencing was carried out using PBMCs. The receptor set was obtained from a woman under 30 in good health and CMV-seropositive.

The V gene is TRBV2, the J gene TRBJ1-1; D might be TRBD1 (6 bases). The germline V gene encodes CDR1 SNHLY and CDR2 FYNNEI. The CDR3 spans 14 residues. Trimming took off 6 bases at V and 4 bases at J, with 15 bases between the two ends. The CDR3 region has the DNA TGTGCCAGCAGGGAGATTCAGGGGTTCACTGAAGCTTTCTTT. Residues: CASREIQGFTEAFF.

The rearrangement uses TRBV7-2 and TRBJ2-7; 7 positions match TRBD2. Germline V lookup: CDR1 SGHTA, CDR2 FQGNSA. The V gene end was trimmed by 7 bases and the J gene end by 6 bases; junction bases not matched to a gene: 6. This CDR3 region has 12 residues. The CDR3 DNA follows: TGTGCCAGCAAGATCGGGGGGTTCGAGCAGTACTTC. Encoded protein: CASKIGGFEQYF.

This clone was counted a few times. CDR3 nucleotides: TGTGCCAGCAGCTTATTGCTAGCGGGAGCCAATGAGCAGTTCTTC. Protein product: CASSLLLAGANEQFF. This chain links TRBV13 with TRBJ2-1; 10 nucleotides agree with TRBD2. Germline V lookup: CDR1 PRHDT, CDR2 FYEKMQ (reference sequence). The V gene end was trimmed by 2 bases and the J gene end by 6 bases; junction bases not matched to a gene: 4. The CDR3 consists of 15 residues.

V usage is TRBV30 and J usage is TRBJ2-7; D call uncertain. Germline CDR1 and CDR2: GTSNPN and SVGIG (reference sequence). The CDR3 is made up of 11 amino acids. The V end lost 0 bases, the J end lost 4 bases, and 4 bases lay between the germline ends. This CDR3 reads CAWSVSYEQYF. CDR3 DNA sequence: TGTGCCTGGAGTGTATCTTACGAGCAGTACTTC.

The rearrangement joins TRBV4-2 to TRBJ2-7; TRBD2 matches 7 bases. The germline gives CDR1 LGHNA, CDR2 YNFKEQ. Unmatched junction bases numbered 12, after V lost 4 bases and J lost 0 bases. This CDR3 is 17 amino acids long. The CDR3 is CASSPNVQLAFSYEQYF. The CDR3 DNA sequence: TGTGCCAGCAGCCCCAACGTTCAACTAGCGTTCTCCTACGAGCAGTACTTC.

V usage is TRBV30 and J usage is TRBJ2-3; D may be TRBD1 (6 bases). CDR3 length equals 12 residues. The germline V and J ends were trimmed by 1 base and 8 bases, with 10 bases remaining between them. Germline loops: CDR1 GTSNPN, CDR2 SVGIG (reference sequence). CDR3 sequence: CAWSETGSTQYF. CDR3 sequence (DNA): TGTGCCTGGAGTGAAACAGGGAGTACGCAGTATTTT.

The V and J genes are TRBV10-3 and TRBJ2-2; a possible D gene is TRBD2 (6 bases). V was trimmed by 1 base and J by 3 bases, leaving 18 bases between them. This CDR3 contains 18 residues. The germline V gene encodes CDR1 ENHRY and CDR2 SYGVKD. The CDR3, as DNA: TGTGCCATCAGTGAGTTCTTATCGGGAGAGGGGCACACCGGGGAGCTGTTTTTT. As protein: CAISEFLSGEGHTGELFF.

This clone was detected once. The chain uses TRBV5-1 and TRBJ2-1, with a tentative D call TRBD2 (6 bases). CDR3 length: 16 amino acids. Germline CDR1 is SGHRS and CDR2 is YFSETQ. V was pared by 4 bases and J by 8 bases, with 22 bases between. CDR3 protein: CASSIPLGGAVDEQFF. As DNA, the CDR3 is TGCGCCAGCAGCATTCCTCTGGGGGGAGCGGTCGATGAGCAGTTCTTC.

This chain links TRBV2 with TRBJ2-2; tentative D call: TRBD1 (6 bases). CDR1 is SNHLY and CDR2 is FYNNEI in the germline V gene. The V end was cut by 4 bases, the J end by 7 bases, with 22 bases between. This CDR3 comprises 17 residues. The CDR3 sequence is CASSGSLLDRFDGELFF. In DNA, the CDR3 is TGTGCCAGCAGTGGCTCTCTCCTAGACAGGTTCGACGGGGAGCTGTTTTTT.

In regard to this clone: Other DNA sequences in the same sample also yield this CDR3. The chain is built from TRBV30 and TRBJ2-7; D uncertain. Germline V gene data show CDR1 as GTSNPN and CDR2 as SVGIG (reference sequence). The CDR3 has 11 amino acids. The V and J ends lost 3 bases and 5 bases respectively, with 8 bases between them. The CDR3: CAWSVRDEQYF. The DNA of the CDR3 is TGTGCCTGGAGCGTCCGTGACGAGCAGTACTTC.

The J gene is TRBJ1-1, the V gene TRBV18; TRBD1 might be the D (5 bases). This CDR3 region has 14 residues. V shed 3 bases and J shed 5 bases, with 13 bases lying between them. Germline CDR1 and CDR2: KGHSH and LQKENI. This CDR3 is CASSPSRDKTEAFF. In DNA, the CDR3 is TGTGCCAGCTCACCGAGCAGGGATAAAACTGAAGCTTTCTTT.

V is TRBV18 and J is TRBJ2-1; D might be TRBD2 (6 bases). V gave up 3 bases and J gave up 0 bases, with 15 bases separating them. Germline V lookup: CDR1 KGHSH, CDR2 LQKENI. This CDR3 has 17 residues. The CDR3 reads CASSPPSGTGSYNEQFF. The CDR3 DNA follows: TGTGCCAGCTCACCGCCTTCCGGGACTGGCTCCTACAATGAGCAGTTCTTC.

V usage is TRBV5-1 and J usage is TRBJ1-4; possibly TRBD1 for D (6 bases). Trimming pared 9 bases from V and 6 bases from J, leaving 18 bases between. CDR3 size: 14 residues. Per germline, CDR1 SGHRS and CDR2 YFSETQ. The CDR3: CATRQDPIDEKLFF. In DNA form, the CDR3 reads TGCGCCACAAGACAGGATCCGATAGATGAAAAACTGTTTTTT.

This sequence joins TRBV28 and TRBJ1-2; no definite D call. CDR3 length equals 14 residues. V was pared by 5 bases and J by 8 bases, with 18 bases between. The germline V gene encodes CDR1 MDHEN and CDR2 SYDVKM. The CDR3 DNA sequence: TGTGCCAGCAGTCTACCCAACAGTTTCTGGGGCTACACCTTC. It encodes CASSLPNSFWGYTF.

The chain recombines TRBV30 with TRBJ1-5; TRBD1 agrees at 7 bases. CDR1 GTSNPN and CDR2 SVGIG come from the germline V gene (reference sequence). The CDR3 length is 16 residues. V lost 4 bases to trimming and J lost 0 bases; unmatched junction nucleotides: 9. The CDR3 loop is CAWTKTGTYSNQPQHF. The CDR3 bases are TGTGCCTGGACCAAGACAGGGACTTATAGCAATCAGCCCCAGCATTTT.

V usage is TRBV7-9 and J usage is TRBJ1-2; the D gene is possibly TRBD1 (5 bases). Germline CDR1 SEHNR, CDR2 FQNEAQ (reference sequence). V was clipped by 6 bases and J by 2 bases, with 13 bases between them. This CDR3 is built from 14 residues. CDR3 in DNA: TGTGCCAGCAGTGAGACAGCTTCCAACTATGGCTACACCTTC. This sequence encodes CASSETASNYGYTF.

This chain joins TRBV11-2 and TRBJ2-5, with 12 bases fitting TRBD2. The V and J ends lost 3 bases and 6 bases, in that order; junction bases with no gene match: 5. Per germline, CDR1 SGHAT and CDR2 FQNNGV. The CDR3 totals 15 residues. CDR3 bases: TGTGCCAGCAGCTTCCTAGCGGGAGGGCCACAGACCCAGTACTTC. This gives the protein CASSFLAGGPQTQYF.

The chain uses TRBV28 and TRBJ2-7; weak D call: TRBD1 (5 bases). The germline V gene has CDR1 MDHEN and CDR2 SYDVKM. V dropped 3 bases and J dropped 3 bases, with 12 bases sitting between them. This CDR3 region has 14 residues. In DNA, the CDR3 is TGTGCCAGCAGTTTCGGGCAGGGTGGCTACGAGCAGTACTTC. The encoded protein is CASSFGQGGYEQYF.

The rearrangement links TRBV5-4 to TRBJ2-7; 7 bases map to TRBD1. V lost 3 bases to trimming and J lost 6 bases; unmatched junction nucleotides: 9. From germline, CDR1 is SGHNT and CDR2 YYREEE (reference sequence). The CDR3 runs 14 residues. CDR3 protein: CASSWTGTRAEQYF. CDR3 in DNA: TGTGCCAGCAGCTGGACAGGTACTAGAGCCGAGCAGTACTTC. Full variable domain (missing parts from reference TRBV5-4 and TRBJ2-7): ETGVTQSPTHLIKTRGQQVTLRCSSQSGHNTVSWYQQALGQGPQFIFQYYREEENGRGNFPPRFSGLQFPNYSSELNVNALELDDSALYLCASSWTGTRAEQYFGPGTRLTVT.

The genes are TRBV19 and TRBJ1-5, with D perhaps TRBD1 (5 bases). V gave up 6 bases and J gave up 3 bases, with 12 bases separating them. CDR1 and CDR2 (germline): LNHDA, SQIVND (reference sequence). This CDR3 comprises 14 residues. CDR3 in amino acids: CASSWEGDNQPQHF. Written as DNA, the CDR3 is TGTGCCAGTAGCTGGGAAGGGGACAATCAGCCCCAGCATTTT.

V is TRBV6-5 and J is TRBJ2-1; D may be TRBD1 (6 bases). V lost 6 bases and J 4 bases, leaving 10 bases between the germline ends. Germline V CDR1 and CDR2: MNHEY, SVGAGI. The CDR3 consists of 13 residues. The CDR3 protein is CASSRTEYNEQFF. Written as DNA, the CDR3 is TGTGCCAGCAGCCGGACAGAGTACAATGAGCAGTTCTTC.

This chain connects TRBV11-2 to TRBJ2-1; 10 nucleotides line up with TRBD2. In germline, CDR1 is SGHAT, CDR2 FQNNGV. This CDR3 comprises 16 residues. V shed 6 bases and J 2 bases; nucleotides not matched to a gene: 7. CDR3 sequence (DNA): TGTGCCAGCAGATCGCTAGCGGGAGTACCCTACAATGAGCAGTTCTTC. Its translation is CASRSLAGVPYNEQFF.

The chain employs TRBV5-6 and TRBJ2-7; a possible D gene is TRBD2 (5 bases). The CDR3 has 14 amino acids. CDR1 SGHDT and CDR2 YYEEEE come from the germline V gene. Trimming took 2 bases from V and 3 from J, leaving 12 bases between them. The CDR3 is CASSFPLAHYEQYF. The CDR3 nucleotides are TGTGCCAGCAGCTTTCCCCTAGCTCACTACGAGCAGTACTTC.

This chain links TRBV5-1 with TRBJ2-2; 8 bases are a match to TRBD2. The CDR3 runs 16 residues. V lost 4 bases, J lost 5 bases, and 10 bases stayed unmatched. Germline V gene sequence: CDR1 SGHRS, CDR2 YFSETQ. The DNA for the CDR3 is TGCGCCAGCAGCCGTCGGACTAGCTTTGGGACCGGGGAGCTGTTTTTT. It yields the protein CASSRRTSFGTGELFF.

This clone was seen a single time. J is TRBJ2-3 and V is TRBV7-9; D perhaps matches TRBD2 (6 bases). The length of the CDR3 is 13 residues. CDR1 is SEHNR and CDR2 is FQNEAQ in the germline V gene (reference sequence). Trimming left V 1 base short and J 14 bases short, with 16 bases between. The CDR3 protein is CASSLVEGTGVYF. CDR3 DNA: TGTGCCAGCAGCTTAGTTGAAGGGACTGGTGTGTATTTT.

This clone was seen just once. CDR3 loop: CASSSPGTGTYEQYF. The CDR3 nucleotides read TGTGCCAGCAGCTCCCCCGGGACAGGTACCTACGAGCAGTACTTC. V is TRBV11-2 and J is TRBJ2-7, with 8 bases fitting TRBD1. The CDR3 runs 15 residues. The ends lost 4 bases at V and 2 bases at J; junction bases unmatched: 7. The germline V gene encodes CDR1 SGHAT and CDR2 FQNNGV.

The chain uses TRBV18 and TRBJ2-7; TRBD2 aligns across 12 bases. The V gene end was trimmed by 3 bases and the J gene end by 4 bases; junction bases not matched to a gene: 4. The CDR3 spans 15 residues. Per the germline V gene, CDR1 is KGHSH and CDR2 is LQKENI. CDR3 region: CASSPKLAGGYEQYF. For the CDR3, the DNA is TGTGCCAGCTCACCGAAACTAGCGGGAGGTTACGAGCAGTACTTC.

J is TRBJ2-1 and V is TRBV5-8; TRBD2 is a possible D gene (7 bases). V lost 4 bases and J lost 6, with 11 bases in between. Germline CDR1 is SGHTS and CDR2 is YDEGEE. CDR3 length: 13 amino acids. CDR3 in DNA: TGTGCCAGCAGCCCGGGGGGCGGCAATGAGCAGTTCTTC. This translates into CASSPGGGNEQFF.

The chain joins TRBV19 to TRBJ1-4; TRBD1 matches 7 bases. CDR1 is LNHDA and CDR2 is SQIVND in the germline V gene (reference sequence). V dropped 7 bases and J dropped 4; count of bases not matched to a gene: 6. The CDR3 extends over 14 amino acids. This CDR3 reads CASTDGTVNEKLFF. Here the CDR3 DNA reads TGTGCCAGTACAGACGGGACAGTTAATGAAAAACTGTTTTTT.